The clone carrying this T cell receptor beta chain was counted only a few times. As yet, its antigen is unknown. The source of the sample is a study of beta chain features in type 1 diabetes. Overall study findings and caveats: Moderate yet significant TCRB CDR3 shortening was seen in Type 1 diabetes patients in all four CD4+ subsets. Equally in patients and controls, shorter templates might have been favored by PCR. No resolution was reached here on whether HLA type influences TCRB rearrangement.

Expressed TCRB transcripts were sequenced because the isolated RNA had all been reverse transcribed beforehand. Naive, central memory and regulatory T cell samples averaged around 3.5 million immunoSEQ reads each. Method: immunoSEQ multiplex PCR; TCRdb's copy keeps in-frame clones and lacks some. The sample records under 850,000 clones, over 10% being singletons. Sequencing was carried out using naive CD4+ T cells from blood. The source of this sequence is a man aged 18 to 29 with type 1 diabetes.

CDR3: CASSIGSDTDTQYF. The CDR3 DNA is TGTGCCAGTAGTATAGGAAGCGACACAGATACGCAGTATTTT. The rearrangement joins TRBV19 to TRBJ2-3, with D unresolved. CDR1 and CDR2 from the germline V gene are LNHDA and SQIVND (reference sequence). V lost 1 base to trimming and J lost 2 bases, with 7 bases between them. The CDR3 contains 14 residues.